These 25 T cell receptor beta chains were sequenced from one sample in a study of cytomegalovirus exposure and HLA in healthy donors. Some clones are missing from TCRdb's copy, which holds only in-frame ones; the method was immunoSEQ multiplex PCR. The table shows under 400,000 clones, with about nine tenths occurring only once. Material for sequencing was PBMCs. These receptor sequences come from a woman under 30 in good health and CMV-seronegative.

The chain carries TRBV11-2 and TRBJ1-2, with D possibly TRBD1 on 6 matching bases. Looked up from germline, CDR1 is SGHAT and CDR2 is FQNNGV. The CDR3 covers 14 residues. The V end lost 1 base, the J end lost 2 bases, and 8 bases lay between the germline ends. CDR3 bases: TGTGCCAGCAGCTTAGTCCAGGGGAACTATGGCTACACCTTC. It specifies CASSLVQGNYGYTF.

This clone was counted a single time. V usage is TRBV28 and J usage is TRBJ1-5, with D possibly matching TRBD1 (6 bases). The germline CDR1 and CDR2 sequences are MDHEN and SYDVKM. This CDR3 contains 15 residues. Trimming pared 4 bases from V and 3 bases from J, leaving 13 bases between. In DNA, the CDR3 is TGTGCCAGCAGTTCAGCACAGGGCTTCAATCAGCCCCAGCATTTT. Its protein is CASSSAQGFNQPQHF. The whole variable domain, remainder taken from reference TRBV28 and TRBJ1-5, is DVKVTQSSRYLVKRTGEKVFLECVQDMDHENMFWYRQDPGLGLRLIYFSYDVKMKEKGDIPEGYSVSREKKERFSLILESASTNQTSMYLCASSSAQGFNQPQHFGDGTRLSIL.

This clone has more than one count but fewer than ten. This sequence joins TRBV18 and TRBJ1-5, with TRBD1 identical over 9 bases. J gave up 4 bases and V 6 bases, and 7 bases lay outside the gene matches. CDR3 size: 15 residues. Germline CDR1 is KGHSH and CDR2 is LQKENI. Here the CDR3 DNA reads TGTGCCAGCTCCCCCAGGGACAGGGAGAATCAGCCCCAGCATTTT. Amino acid sequence: CASSPRDRENQPQHF.

V usage is TRBV12-5 and J usage is TRBJ2-7; 7 positions agree with TRBD2. Unmatched junction bases numbered 7, after V lost 6 bases and J lost 2 bases. This CDR3 has 14 amino acids. The germline CDR1 and CDR2 sequences are LGHNT and FRNRAP. DNA of the CDR3: TGTGCTAGTGGCGGGGGGACGGCGCCCTACGAGCAGTACTTC. This sequence encodes CASGGGTAPYEQYF.

This sequence joins TRBV10-2 and TRBJ2-7; a weak D match, TRBD2 (5 bases). The length of the CDR3 is 13 residues. Per germline, CDR1 WSHSY and CDR2 SAAADI. V was pared by 6 bases and J by 4 bases, with 13 bases between. CDR3 sequence reads: CASRPDFTYEQYF. The CDR3 DNA sequence: TGCGCCAGCAGGCCGGACTTCACTTACGAGCAGTACTTC.

The chain links TRBV7-9 to TRBJ1-5; D might be TRBD1 (6 bases). Trimming stripped 5 bases from V and 5 bases from J, with 13 bases between. This CDR3 is built from 14 residues. Germline CDR1 and CDR2: SEHNR and FQNEAQ (reference sequence). The DNA of the CDR3 is TGTGCCAGCAGCGACGGGACACTTTATCAGCCCCAGCATTTT. This sequence encodes CASSDGTLYQPQHF.

The chain has TRBV6-6 and TRBJ1-5; 9 bases agree with TRBD1. This CDR3 comprises 16 residues. Germline CDR1 is MNHNY and CDR2 is SVGAGI (reference sequence). Germline trimming cut 4 bases from V and 0 bases from J; bases unmatched to any gene: 4. Written as DNA, the CDR3 is TGTGCCAGCAGTTCGGACAGGGGTCGTAGCAATCAGCCCCAGCATTTT. Protein product: CASSSDRGRSNQPQHF.

CDR3 residues: CASSLGPGQGTGELFF. The CDR3 DNA follows: TGTGCCAGCAGCTTGGGCCCCGGACAGGGGACCGGGGAGCTGTTTTTT. The V call is TRBV5-4, the J call TRBJ2-2; 9 positions agree with TRBD1. The germline V gene has CDR1 SGHNT and CDR2 YYREEE (reference sequence). There are 16 residues in the CDR3. J lost 5 bases, V lost 0 bases, and 5 bases had no gene match.

This sequence joins TRBV30 and TRBJ1-2; D not resolved. V lost 0 bases and J lost 1, with 9 bases in between. Germline CDR1 reads GTSNPN; CDR2 reads SVGIG (reference sequence). The CDR3 has 14 residues. CDR3 residues: CAWSVRGNNYGYTF. The CDR3 nucleotides read TGTGCCTGGAGTGTACGAGGGAATAACTATGGCTACACCTTC. The variable domain in full, completed from reference TRBV30 and TRBJ1-2, reads SQTIHQWPATLVQPVGSPLSLECTVEGTSNPNLYWYRQAAGRGLQLLFYSVGIGQISSEVPQNLSASRPQDRQFILSSKKLLLSDSGFYLCAWSVRGNNYGYTFGSGTRLTVV.

V is TRBV5-1 and J is TRBJ1-3, with D maybe TRBD1 (5 bases). Germline-derived CDR1 and CDR2 are SGHRS and YFSETQ. The CDR3 is 16 amino acids. Between the trimmed V and J ends, which lost 3 bases and 0 bases, there was a span of 13 bases. This CDR3 reads CASSSSGGFSGNTIYF. Written as DNA, the CDR3 is TGCGCCAGCAGCTCTTCGGGGGGATTCTCTGGAAACACCATATATTTT.

The chain carries TRBV9 and TRBJ2-2; maybe TRBD1 (6 bases). The ends were cut back, 0 bases at V and 5 bases at J, with 14 bases in the middle. Germline loops: CDR1 SGDLS, CDR2 YYNGEE. The CDR3 loop spans 16 amino acids. The chain's CDR3 is CASSVAGQGWTGELFF. CDR3 DNA: TGTGCCAGCAGCGTAGCCGGCCAGGGGTGGACCGGGGAGCTGTTTTTT.

The count of this clone is one. The chain links TRBV11-2 to TRBJ1-3; D is unclear. V gave up 4 bases and J gave up 0 bases, with 7 bases separating them. Germline CDR1 SGHAT, CDR2 FQNNGV. This CDR3 contains 14 residues. CDR3 protein: CASSYLFSGNTIYF. The CDR3 nucleotides read TGTGCCAGCAGCTACCTATTCTCTGGAAACACCATATATTTT.

J is TRBJ2-7 and V is TRBV2; TRBD1 is a possible D gene (6 bases). V was shortened by 3 bases and J by 5 bases, with 11 bases between the two germline ends. The germline gives CDR1 SNHLY, CDR2 FYNNEI. The CDR3 consists of 13 residues. The CDR3: CASSDSRGNEQYF. CDR3 sequence (DNA): TGTGCCAGCAGTGATAGTAGGGGGAACGAGCAGTACTTC.

The rearrangement uses TRBV16 and TRBJ2-7; D is uncertain. The CDR3 is 13 residues long. The germline V gene encodes CDR1 KGHSY and CDR2 FQNENV. The V and J ends lost 2 bases and 0 bases respectively, with 5 bases between them. The CDR3 protein is CASSQASSYEQYF. CDR3 coding DNA: TGTGCCAGCAGCCAAGCCAGCTCCTACGAGCAGTACTTC.

The rearrangement uses TRBV14 and TRBJ2-1; D uncertain. The CDR3 has 15 amino acids. Trimming stripped 0 bases from V and 2 bases from J, with 8 bases between. Looked up from germline, CDR1 is SGHDN and CDR2 is FVKESK. CDR3 in amino acids: CASSQDLEPYNEQFF. CDR3 sequence (DNA): TGTGCCAGCAGCCAAGATTTGGAGCCCTACAATGAGCAGTTCTTC.

CDR3 nucleotides: TGTGCCAGCAGTCGCCGGGACACCGGCACAGATACGCAGTATTTT. Translated: CASSRRDTGTDTQYF. The J gene is TRBJ2-3, the V gene TRBV6-5; D may be TRBD1 (6 bases). Trimming shortened V by 5 bases and J by 1 base, and 13 bases separated the two germline ends. Germline CDR1 is MNHEY and CDR2 is SVGAGI. The CDR3 is 15 residues long.

This chain connects TRBV7-9 to TRBJ2-3; D not certain. CDR3 length: 12 residues. Germline V lookup: CDR1 SEHNR, CDR2 FQNEAQ (reference sequence). V gave up 4 bases and J gave up 5 bases, with 7 bases separating them. The CDR3 DNA is TGTGCCAGCAGCTCTCGACTAGATACGCAGTATTTT. Translation: CASSSRLDTQYF.

This clone has only one observation. The J gene is TRBJ1-2, the V gene TRBV30; 8 bases are a match to TRBD1. V lost 3 bases to trimming and J lost 9 bases; unmatched junction nucleotides: 12. In germline, CDR1 is GTSNPN, CDR2 SVGIG (reference sequence). CDR3 length equals 14 residues. The CDR3, as DNA: TGTGCCTGGAGGCAATTCGGGCAGGGGGCGCGCTACACCTTC. Residues: CAWRQFGQGARYTF.

V is TRBV28 and J is TRBJ1-4, with 11 bases fitting TRBD1. J was trimmed by 4 bases and V by 4 bases; bases with no gene match: 5. This CDR3 is built from 16 residues. The germline V gene encodes CDR1 MDHEN and CDR2 SYDVKM. The CDR3 protein is CASSWGQGEINEKLFF. CDR3 coding DNA: TGTGCCAGCAGTTGGGGACAGGGGGAAATTAATGAAAAACTGTTTTTT.

This clone was counted once. V and J are TRBV27 and TRBJ2-7, with D possibly being TRBD2 (5 bases). Per the germline V gene, CDR1 is MNHEY and CDR2 is SMNVEV (reference sequence). V lost 5 bases and J 9 bases, leaving 20 bases between the germline ends. CDR3 length: 14 residues. The CDR3 DNA sequence: TGTGCCAGCAGTCCCAACCGGGGAGTCCAGGCGCAGTACTTC. This encodes CASSPNRGVQAQYF.

The chain recombines TRBV16 with TRBJ1-6, with no clear D. Germline V gene sequence: CDR1 KGHSY, CDR2 FQNENV. V lost 0 bases to trimming and J lost 5 bases, with 14 bases between them. CDR3 length equals 17 residues. In nucleotides, the CDR3 is TGTGCCAGCAGCCAATCTCCTTTTACAGACCATAATTCACCCCTCCACTTT. It encodes CASSQSPFTDHNSPLHF. Combining the CDR3 with reference TRBV16 and TRBJ1-6 gives the whole variable domain GEEVAQTPKHLVRGEGQKAKLYCAPIKGHSYVFWYQQVLKNEFKFLISFQNENVFDETGMPKERFSAKCLPNSPCSLEIQATKLEDSAVYFCASSQSPFTDHNSPLHFGNGTRLTVT.

The rearrangement links TRBV5-1 to TRBJ1-6; the D gene is possibly TRBD1 (6 bases). Germline CDR1 reads SGHRS; CDR2 reads YFSETQ. V was trimmed by 4 bases and J by 2 bases, leaving 13 bases between them. This CDR3 spans 16 amino acids. The CDR3 sequence: CASSGRDKTYNSPLHF. The CDR3 DNA reads TGCGCCAGCAGCGGAAGGGACAAGACCTATAATTCACCCCTCCACTTT.

The V and J genes are TRBV5-1 and TRBJ2-1, with 12 bases fitting TRBD1. The CDR3 spans 18 residues. The J segment lost 2 bases and the V segment lost 1 base, leaving 7 bases of the junction unmatched. Germline V lookup: CDR1 SGHRS, CDR2 YFSETQ. The CDR3 sequence: CASSLYYGTGGTYNEQFF. The CDR3 nucleotides read TGCGCCAGCAGCTTGTATTACGGGACAGGGGGCACCTACAATGAGCAGTTCTTC.

In regard to this clone: This CDR3 is also generated by other DNA sequences in the sample. The chain carries TRBV9 and TRBJ2-7, with TRBD1 identical over 10 bases. V trimming: 4 bases; J trimming: 2 bases; junction bases outside the gene matches: 3. This CDR3 is built from 14 residues. Germline V gene data show CDR1 as SGDLS and CDR2 as YYNGEE. The CDR3 DNA follows: TGTGCCAGCAGCACTGGACAGGGGGCCTACGAGCAGTACTTC. Protein: CASSTGQGAYEQYF.

This chain connects TRBV2 to TRBJ2-3, with D perhaps TRBD2 (5 bases). The CDR3 runs 16 residues. Deletions cut 3 bases from V and 4 bases from J, with 17 bases between. CDR1 is SNHLY and CDR2 is FYNNEI in the germline V gene. CDR3 sequence (DNA): TGTGCCAGCAGTGATCCTAGTGGGAGAGGGTCAGATACGCAGTATTTT. Protein: CASSDPSGRGSDTQYF.